The following is a T cell receptor (beta chain) sequence with its context. Two negative PCRs, clearance, or symptom resolution were required of recovered Cohort 3 donors. There are 15 residues in the CDR3. Germline CDR1 reads MDHEN; CDR2 reads SYDVKM. The data were produced by immunoSEQ multiplex PCR, yet TCRdb's version contains in-frame clones alone and is incomplete. In the table there are hundreds of thousands of clones, 85% to 90% of which are singletons. This sample was taken from a study of blood T cell repertoires in COVID-19. At the level of the study: Acute and convalescent COVID-19 specimens originated in the United States, Italy and Spain. Sample material is recorded as cDNA or gDNA derived from T cells, B-cell-depleted T cells, or PBMCs.

The receptor was isolated from a young man who had recovered from COVID-19. The sequencing input was PBMCs or T cells enriched from blood (not recorded which). The chain links TRBV28 to TRBJ2-5, with TRBD1 matching over 10 bases. This chain's CDR3 is CAGRRQGARQETQYF. The CDR3 DNA reads as TGTGCTGGGCGCCGACAGGGGGCGCGCCAAGAGACCCAGTACTTC. Using reference TRBV28 and TRBJ2-5 for the parts outside the CDR3, the full variable domain is DVKVTQSSRYLVKRTGEKVFLECVQDMDHENMFWYRQDPGLGLRLIYFSYDVKMKEKGDIPEGYSVSREKKERFSLILESASTNQTSMYLCAGRRQGARQETQYFGPGTRLLVL.